These T cell receptor beta chains were read from a single sample in a study of T cells after yellow fever vaccination. TCRdb fed the 5' RACE reads into MiXCR, producing one record per CDR3 protein. The sample lists some 670,000 distinct CDR3 sequences, 9% to 15% seen once, with approximately 15% in the top ten. Source: PBMCs, taken on the day of the yellow fever booster vaccination. These receptors all come from a man younger than 45 who received the YFV17D yellow fever vaccine. Both conserved end residues are part of each CDR3. Fields, in order: CDR3 length, V gene, clone size, D gene, J gene, CDR3 protein, CDR3 DNA. D genes are given only for firm matches. Size is stated for part of the rows, as once, few or many counts, or as a class when the clone is expanded.

15	TRBV25-1	few	NA	TRBJ2-1	CASSERGGAYNEQFF	TGTGCCAGCAGTGAGAGGGGAGGCGCCTACAATGAGCAGTTCTTC
14	TRBV7-9	many	NA	TRBJ1-5	CASSLGADNQPQHF	TGTGCCAGCAGCTTAGGTGCTGATAATCAGCCCCAGCATTTT
16	TRBV4-3	NA	NA	TRBJ2-5	CASTRGRGGQQETQYF	TGCGCCAGCACAAGAGGAAGGGGTGGACAACAAGAGACCCAGTACTTC
16	TRBV7-2	NA	TRBD2	TRBJ2-1	CASSLDSAGAYNEQFF	TGTGCCAGCAGCTTAGATTCGGCGGGAGCCTACAATGAGCAGTTCTTC
14	TRBV28	many	NA	TRBJ1-1	CASRLPASNTEAFF	TGTGCCAGCAGGCTCCCAGCCTCGAACACTGAAGCTTTCTTT
15	TRBV7-2	many	TRBD1	TRBJ2-7	CASSAAGTGTYEQYF	TGTGCCAGCAGCGCCGCCGGGACAGGGACCTACGAGCAGTACTTC
15	TRBV12-3/TRBV12-4	NA	NA	TRBJ2-7	CASSGMGRGSYEQYF	TGTGCCAGCAGCGGTATGGGGCGGGGCTCCTACGAGCAGTACTTC
12	TRBV20-1	few	NA	TRBJ2-7	CSARARGYEQYF	TGCAGTGCTAGGGCTAGGGGTTACGAGCAGTACTTC
13	TRBV14	NA	NA	TRBJ2-2	CASSQGSFGELFF	TGTGCCAGCAGCCAAGGGTCCTTTGGCGAGCTGTTTTTT
15	TRBV7-2	few	NA	TRBJ1-4	CASSLGQLIDEKLFF	TGTGCCAGCAGCCTTGGACAGTTGATTGATGAAAAACTGTTTTTT
14	TRBV18	NA	NA	TRBJ2-5	CASSPPAGRETQYF	TGTGCCAGCTCACCTCCCGCGGGGCGGGAGACCCAGTACTTC
16	TRBV6-1	few	NA	TRBJ1-2	CASSPQPATGLSGYTF	TGTGCCAGCAGTCCTCAACCCGCGACAGGCCTAAGTGGCTACACCTTC
14	TRBV7-9	many	NA	TRBJ2-7	CASSSSRQVFEQYF	TGTGCCAGCAGCTCATCCCGACAGGTCTTCGAGCAGTACTTC
18	TRBV27	few	TRBD2	TRBJ2-1	CASRRTSVTSSSYNEQFF	TGTGCCAGCAGACGGACTAGCGTTACTTCTAGCTCCTACAATGAGCAGTTCTTC
14	TRBV19	few	NA	TRBJ2-1	CASSIGHRQGEQFF	TGTGCCAGTAGTATAGGACATAGACAAGGTGAGCAGTTCTTC
18	TRBV11-1	NA	NA	TRBJ2-2	CASSFLQGHKTNTGELFF	TGTGCCAGCAGCTTCTTGCAAGGGCACAAAACTAACACCGGGGAGCTGTTTTTT
13	TRBV10-3	NA	NA	TRBJ1-5	CAISDPGGQPQHF	TGTGCCATCAGTGACCCCGGTGGTCAGCCCCAGCATTTT
15	TRBV20-1	NA	NA	TRBJ2-5	CSAPSGSGLQETQYF	TGCAGTGCTCCTTCCGGATCCGGTCTCCAAGAGACCCAGTACTTC
15	TRBV20-1	NA	TRBD2	TRBJ2-7	CSARAGTSSRLEQYF	TGCAGTGCTAGAGCCGGGACTAGTAGTAGATTGGAGCAGTACTTC
14	TRBV7-2	NA	TRBD1	TRBJ1-1	CASSRQGHSAEAFF	TGTGCCAGCAGTCGACAGGGACACTCTGCTGAAGCTTTCTTT
15	TRBV3-1	NA	NA	TRBJ2-3	CASSSFGVRTDTQYF	TGTGCCAGCAGCTCCTTCGGAGTCAGGACAGATACGCAGTATTTT
15	TRBV7-2	few	TRBD2	TRBJ2-7	CASSLEARVSGGQYF	TGTGCCAGCAGCTTAGAGGCGCGGGTTTCGGGGGGGCAGTACTTC